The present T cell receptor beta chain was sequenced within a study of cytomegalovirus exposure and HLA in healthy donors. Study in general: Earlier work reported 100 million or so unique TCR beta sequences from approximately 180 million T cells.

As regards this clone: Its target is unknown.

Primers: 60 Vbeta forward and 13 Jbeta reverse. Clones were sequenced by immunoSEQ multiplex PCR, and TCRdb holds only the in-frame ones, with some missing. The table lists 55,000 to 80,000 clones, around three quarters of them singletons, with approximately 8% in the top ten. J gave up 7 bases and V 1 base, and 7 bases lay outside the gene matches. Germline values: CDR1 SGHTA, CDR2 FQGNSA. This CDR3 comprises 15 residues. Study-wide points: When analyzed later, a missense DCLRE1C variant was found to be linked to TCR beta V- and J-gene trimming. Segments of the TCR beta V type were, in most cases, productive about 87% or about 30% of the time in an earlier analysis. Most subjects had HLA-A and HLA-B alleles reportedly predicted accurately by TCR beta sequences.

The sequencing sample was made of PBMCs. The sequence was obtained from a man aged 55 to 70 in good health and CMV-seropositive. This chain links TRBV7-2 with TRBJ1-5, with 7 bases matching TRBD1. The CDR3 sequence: CASSLGGGRGQPQHF. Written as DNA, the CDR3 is TGTGCCAGCAGCTTAGGAGGGGGCCGGGGGCAGCCCCAGCATTTT.